The next 29 T cell receptor beta chains were all read from a single sample in a study of T-cell reconstitution after alpha-beta-depleted transplantation in children. Using unique molecular identifiers, the investigators prepared the TCRbeta library. TCRdb reprocessed the PCR reads with MiXCR, giving one entry per CDR3 protein. The sample has around 340,000 distinct CDR3 sequences, roughly 15% seen once. The specimen comprised PBMCs, sampled from the stem cell graft. Receptors originate from a human donor who donated a stem cell graft to a child with Fanconi anemia.

This clonotype has a handful of counts. J is TRBJ2-2 and V is TRBV13; D unclear. Germline-derived CDR1 and CDR2 are PRHDT and FYEKMQ (reference sequence). Between the trimmed V and J ends, which lost 2 bases and 0 bases, there was a span of 10 bases. There are 16 residues in the CDR3. CDR3 coding DNA: TGTGCCAGCAGCTTATGGAAAGTCTCGAACACCGGGGAGCTGTTTTTT. It yields the protein CASSLWKVSNTGELFF.

This clonotype was observed many times. The genes are TRBV5-1 and TRBJ1-1; 7 bases are a match to TRBD1. V trimming: 2 bases; J trimming: 7 bases; junction bases outside the gene matches: 11. CDR3 length: 15 residues. Germline values: CDR1 SGHRS, CDR2 YFSETQ. The CDR3 bases are TGCGCCAGCAGCTTAGGGACAGTCGGAGATCTTGAAGCTTTCTTT. This sequence encodes CASSLGTVGDLEAFF.

This clonotype was counted at least ten times. The gene calls are TRBV29-1 and TRBJ2-1, with a possible D match to TRBD2 (5 bases). The CDR3 spans 14 residues. V dropped 6 bases and J dropped 2 bases, with 14 bases sitting between them. From germline, CDR1 is SQVTM and CDR2 ANQGSEA. CDR3 bases: TGCAGCGTGAACGGACTTCCCACCTACAATGAGCAGTTCTTC. Amino acid sequence: CSVNGLPTYNEQFF.

This chain links TRBV5-1 with TRBJ2-7; unclear D gene. V lost 0 bases to trimming and J lost 6 bases, with 13 bases between them. This CDR3 spans 14 amino acids. In germline, CDR1 is SGHRS, CDR2 YFSETQ. The DNA for the CDR3 is TGCGCCAGCAGCTTGGGCGGTCCCTCCGCCGAGCAGTACTTC. Translating gives CASSLGGPSAEQYF. The full variable domain, rest sourced from reference TRBV5-1 and TRBJ2-7, is KAGVTQTPRYLIKTRGQQVTLSCSPISGHRSVSWYQQTPGQGLQFLFEYFSETQRNKGNFPGRFSGRQFSNSRSEMNVSTLELGDSALYLCASSLGGPSAEQYFGPGTRLTVT.

The chain is built from TRBV7-2 and TRBJ2-7; 9 bases are a match to TRBD2. The germline V gene encodes CDR1 SGHTA and CDR2 FQGNSA. The CDR3 runs to 15 residues. Losses at the gene ends were 4 bases for V and 0 bases for J; bases not matched to a gene: 4. The CDR3 DNA follows: TGTGCCAGCAGCTGGGCTAGCGGGACCTCCTACGAGCAGTACTTC. This sequence encodes CASSWASGTSYEQYF.

Turning to this clonotype: This may arise from a read error, as a much more abundant clone is one base away. This likely comes from a read error, as the CDR3 has no conserved phenylalanine or tryptophan at its end. This chain joins TRBV4-2 and TRBJ1-2; D perhaps matches TRBD1 (6 bases). In germline, CDR1 is LGHNA, CDR2 YNFKEQ. This CDR3 contains 15 residues. V dropped 0 bases and J dropped 2 bases, with 10 bases sitting between them. The CDR3 region is CASSQDPQGNYGYTI. For the CDR3, the DNA is TGTGCCAGCAGCCAAGATCCGCAGGGGAACTATGGCTACACCATC.

This clonotype has only a few counts. V and J are TRBV5-1 and TRBJ1-2, with TRBD1 identical over 7 bases. With V trimmed by 5 bases and J by 6 bases, 4 bases remained unmatched. The CDR3 spans 12 residues. Looked up from germline, CDR1 is SGHRS and CDR2 is YFSETQ. This chain's CDR3 is CASRIDRDGYTF. In DNA, the CDR3 is TGCGCCAGCAGGATTGACAGGGATGGCTACACCTTC.

Only a few counts were recorded for this clonotype. J is TRBJ2-1 and V is TRBV5-6; D not certain. Trimming removed 3 bases at V and 7 bases at J, with 8 bases between. Germline values: CDR1 SGHDT, CDR2 YYEEEE. There are 12 residues in the CDR3. CDR3 sequence reads: CASSWRLNEQFF. CDR3 coding DNA: TGTGCCAGCAGCTGGCGGCTAAATGAGCAGTTCTTC.

The chain couples TRBV5-1 to TRBJ2-3, with TRBD2 matching 8 bases. The germline CDR1 and CDR2 sequences are SGHRS and YFSETQ. J lost 4 bases, V lost 7 bases, and 5 bases had no gene match. This CDR3 comprises 13 residues. The CDR3 is CASGPGGSDTQYF. In nucleotides, the CDR3 is TGCGCCAGCGGTCCGGGAGGGTCAGATACGCAGTATTTT.

This clonotype was recorded many times. This chain connects TRBV27 to TRBJ1-2, with a weak D call TRBD1 (5 bases). There are 14 residues in the CDR3. Trimming took 4 bases from V and 6 from J, leaving 15 bases between them. Germline lookup yields CDR1 MNHEY and CDR2 SMNVEV (reference sequence). In DNA, the CDR3 is TGTGCCAGCAGTTCCCGCAGGGAGGGAAATGGCTACACCTTC. Amino acids: CASSSRREGNGYTF.

The chain couples TRBV20-1 to TRBJ2-7, with D uncertain. The CDR3 has 11 residues. V was trimmed by 4 bases and J by 2 bases, leaving 6 bases between them. Germline V gives CDR1 DFQATT, CDR2 SNEGSKA (reference sequence). The CDR3 sequence: CSANLAYEQYF. The DNA of the CDR3 is TGCAGTGCTAATTTAGCCTACGAGCAGTACTTC.

This clonotype was found many times. The rearrangement links TRBV7-9 to TRBJ1-2; D is possibly TRBD1 (5 bases). The CDR3 spans 14 residues. Germline CDR1 reads SEHNR; CDR2 reads FQNEAQ (reference sequence). The V end lost 2 bases, the J end lost 4 bases, and 11 bases lay between the germline ends. In DNA, the CDR3 is TGTGCCAGCAGCTTACCCGATCAGGGCTATGGCTACACCTTC. Translating it yields CASSLPDQGYGYTF.

The V and J genes are TRBV4-3 and TRBJ2-1; a weak D match, TRBD2 (5 bases). The length of the CDR3 is 19 residues. V was cut by 1 base and J by 0 bases, with 19 bases left in between. Per the germline V gene, CDR1 is LGHNA and CDR2 is YSLEER. The DNA for the CDR3 is TGCGCCAGCAGCCAAGTTTGGGGTGGTCGAGGGAGCTCCTACAATGAGCAGTTCTTC. This encodes CASSQVWGGRGSSYNEQFF.

With respect to this clonotype: The CDR3 ends on some other residue instead of the conserved phenylalanine or tryptophan, so this is likely a read error. The rearrangement joins TRBV5-5 to TRBJ2-7, with 11 nucleotides matching TRBD2. The CDR3 has 15 amino acids. Trimming at V came to 4 bases and at J to 2 bases, leaving 5 bases not matched to a gene. The V gene's germline CDR1 is SGHKS and CDR2 YYEKEE (reference sequence). In DNA, the CDR3 is TGTGCCAGCAGCGGACTAGCGGGTTCCCCCTACGAGCAGTACTCC. Translation gives CASSGLAGSPYEQYS.

This clonotype was counted a few times. The chain carries TRBV6-2 or TRBV6-3 and TRBJ1-2, with D unclear. The CDR3 is 14 amino acids. CDR1 and CDR2 from the germline V gene are MNHEY and SVGEGT. Trimming cost V 3 bases and J 7 bases, with 15 bases left between them. CDR3 sequence: CASSYDFPGGGYTF. CDR3 nucleotide sequence: TGTGCCAGCAGTTATGACTTCCCAGGTGGTGGCTACACCTTC.

The V call is TRBV29-1, the J call TRBJ2-5; 8 bases line up with TRBD2. This CDR3 is built from 15 residues. V lost 0 bases, J lost 10 bases, and 13 bases stayed unmatched. The V gene's germline CDR1 is SQVTM and CDR2 ANQGSEA. CDR3 nucleotides: TGCAGCGTTGAAGATTGGCTAGCGGGCAGGAGGGACCAGTACTTC. Translated, it gives CSVEDWLAGRRDQYF.

This clonotype was observed a few times. The chain links TRBV4-3 to TRBJ2-6, with D perhaps TRBD1 or TRBD2 (5 bases each). This CDR3 has 17 amino acids. V dropped 0 bases and J dropped 2 bases, with 11 bases sitting between them. Germline V gene lookup returns CDR1 LGHNA and CDR2 YSLEER. The CDR3 coding sequence is TGCGCCAGCAGCCAAGAATGGTGGGGGACTGGGGCCAACGTCCTGACTTTC. The encoded protein is CASSQEWWGTGANVLTF.

This clonotype was seen many times. The V call is TRBV10-3, the J call TRBJ1-1; 8 nucleotides align to TRBD1. In germline, CDR1 is ENHRY, CDR2 SYGVKD. With 7 bases clipped from V and 2 bases from J, the junction kept 9 bases outside the gene matches. The length of the CDR3 is 15 residues. CDR3 sequence reads: CAIMGIDRGNTEAFF. In nucleotides, the CDR3 is TGTGCCATCATGGGCATAGACAGGGGAAACACTGAAGCTTTCTTT.

There are a few counts of this clonotype. V is TRBV25-1 and J is TRBJ2-5; D is uncertain. Germline V gene lookup returns CDR1 MGHDK and CDR2 SYGVNS. The CDR3 loop spans 15 amino acids. Trimming pared 4 bases from V and 0 bases from J, leaving 12 bases between. CDR3 region: CASSGLQLYQETQYF. The CDR3 DNA sequence: TGTGCCAGCAGTGGGTTACAGCTCTACCAAGAGACCCAGTACTTC.

This clonotype has just a few counts. The chain links TRBV5-5 to TRBJ1-1, with D tentatively TRBD1 (5 bases). The CDR3 loop spans 15 amino acids. Trimming shortened V by 4 bases and J by 3 bases, and 16 bases separated the two germline ends. Germline V gene data show CDR1 as SGHKS and CDR2 as YYEKEE (reference sequence). The chain's CDR3 is CASSLRAGWDTEAFF. As DNA, the CDR3 is TGTGCCAGCAGCCTCCGGGCAGGGTGGGACACTGAAGCTTTCTTT.

The chain carries TRBV11-2 and TRBJ1-2, with D unresolved. There are 15 residues in the CDR3. Germline V gene data show CDR1 as SGHAT and CDR2 as FQNNGV. The germline V and J ends were trimmed by 5 bases and 3 bases, with 16 bases remaining between them. The CDR3 reads CASSASTGRYYGYTF. In DNA form, the CDR3 reads TGTGCCAGCAGCGCTTCCACGGGCCGTTACTATGGCTACACCTTC.

DNA for the CDR3: TGCAGCGTTGGCGGACAGGGAGGTCAGCCCCAGCATTTT. This translates into CSVGGQGGQPQHF. The chain uses TRBV29-1 and TRBJ1-5, with TRBD1 matching over 8 bases. Germline V CDR1 and CDR2: SQVTM, ANQGSEA. With 4 bases clipped from V and 6 bases from J, the junction kept 5 bases outside the gene matches. The CDR3 runs 13 residues.

The sample holds many counts of this clonotype. The chain has TRBV12-3 or TRBV12-4 and TRBJ1-6; D is undetermined. Trimming pared 4 bases from V and 6 bases from J, leaving 10 bases between. This CDR3 has 14 amino acids. CDR3 region: CASSSARTNSPLHF. CDR3 nucleotides: TGTGCCAGCAGTTCGGCCAGGACTAATTCACCCCTCCACTTT.

The sample holds a few counts of this clonotype. V and J are TRBV28 and TRBJ1-5; a weak D match, TRBD1 (5 bases). This CDR3 is 13 amino acids long. V lost 3 bases to trimming and J lost 11 bases, with 14 bases between them. Germline V gives CDR1 MDHEN, CDR2 SYDVKM. The CDR3 nucleotides are TGTGCCAGCAGTTTCTCCCAAAGGGGAGCCCAGCATTTT. This sequence encodes CASSFSQRGAQHF.

The sample holds a few counts of this clonotype. The chain couples TRBV5-1 to TRBJ2-1; TRBD1 matches at 8 bases. CDR1 and CDR2 from the germline V gene are SGHRS and YFSETQ. The CDR3 has 15 residues. The ends lost 5 bases at V and 2 bases at J; junction bases unmatched: 6. The CDR3 DNA reads as TGCGCCAGCAGAAATGGACAGGGTACCTACAATGAGCAGTTCTTC. The encoded protein is CASRNGQGTYNEQFF. Complete variable domain (other parts from reference TRBV5-1 and TRBJ2-1): KAGVTQTPRYLIKTRGQQVTLSCSPISGHRSVSWYQQTPGQGLQFLFEYFSETQRNKGNFPGRFSGRQFSNSRSEMNVSTLELGDSALYLCASRNGQGTYNEQFFGPGTRLTVL.

This chain uses TRBV4-3 with TRBJ1-1, with 8 nucleotides matching TRBD1. The CDR3 sequence is 15 residues long. V trimming: 1 base; J trimming: 6 bases; junction bases outside the gene matches: 7. Germline V gives CDR1 LGHNA, CDR2 YSLEER. The CDR3 DNA sequence: TGCGCCAGCAGCCAAGCCTGGGGACAGGCGTCTGAAGCTTTCTTT. Encoded protein: CASSQAWGQASEAFF.

This clonotype came up many times. This chain uses TRBV5-4 with TRBJ2-1; D gene unclear. The V gene lost 2 bases and the J gene lost 5 bases, with 8 bases spanning the gap. Germline V gene data show CDR1 as SGHNT and CDR2 as YYREEE (reference sequence). The CDR3 length is 13 residues. The CDR3 loop reads CASSFSGNNEQFF. The CDR3 DNA follows: TGTGCCAGCAGCTTTTCTGGGAACAATGAGCAGTTCTTC.

The J gene is TRBJ2-4, the V gene TRBV18; D remains unclear. The germline gives CDR1 KGHSH, CDR2 LQKENI. V lost 2 bases to trimming and J lost 8 bases, with 16 bases between them. The CDR3 is made up of 15 amino acids. The CDR3 here is CASSPRATSRDIQYF. The DNA of the CDR3 is TGTGCCAGCTCACCAAGAGCGACTTCTCGGGACATTCAGTACTTC.

This clonotype was seen ten or more times. The J gene is TRBJ1-2, the V gene TRBV27; 8 nucleotides agree with TRBD1. V lost 1 base and J lost 7; bases outside the gene matches: 5. CDR1 is MNHEY, CDR2 SMNVEV, per germline (reference sequence). This CDR3 spans 14 amino acids. CDR3 amino acids: CASSLLSGGGGYTF. As DNA, the CDR3 is TGTGCCAGCAGTTTATTATCAGGGGGCGGTGGCTACACCTTC.